Listed below are T cell receptor beta chains from one sample, sequenced in a study of early T cells in non-severe SARS-CoV-2 infection. MiXCR, run by TCRdb on the 5' RACE reads, gives a single entry per CDR3 protein. The sample lists about 44,000 distinct CDR3 sequences, around a quarter occurring once. The material sequenced was whole blood, taken at baseline. These receptors all come from an adult who was a healthcare worker with PCR-confirmed SARS-CoV-2 infection or an uninfected control (not recorded which). Both conserved end residues are part of each CDR3. The D gene is left open where the match is weak. A clone size is listed for some rows: how often the clone was seen (once, few, many), or a class if it is expanded.

TGTGCCAGCAGCTCCGGACCCGTTAATGAAAAACTGTTTTTT	CASSSGPVNEKLFF	TRBJ1-4	-	TRBV7-2	14	-
TGTGCCAGCCGGAGTCTGGCGGGGGGGCCGCATGAGCAGTTCTTC	CASRSLAGGPHEQFF	TRBJ2-1	TRBD2	TRBV7-8	15	-
TGTGCCAGCAGCTTAGCGGTGGCGGGGGGGCTTAGCGAGCAGTACTTC	CASSLAVAGGLSEQYF	TRBJ2-7	TRBD2	TRBV7-2	16	-
TGTGCCAGCAGCCGCGGGGGGGCTGACCAGCCCCAGCATTTT	CASSRGGADQPQHF	TRBJ1-5	-	TRBV2	14	-
TGCGCCAGCAACGGGGCTAATTTCAATCAGCCCCAGCATTTT	CASNGANFNQPQHF	TRBJ1-5	-	TRBV10-2	14	few
TGTGCCAGCAGCTTGTCGCAGGGCTCTGGAAACACCATATATTTT	CASSLSQGSGNTIYF	TRBJ1-3	-	TRBV5-4	15	-
TGTGCCAGCAGTTACTCGAAGTTGGCTAGCGTCTCCTACGAGCAGTACTTC	CASSYSKLASVSYEQYF	TRBJ2-7	-	TRBV6-5	17	few
TGCAGTGCTCAAAAGACAGGAGGGGTTCAGCCCCAGCATTTT	CSAQKTGGVQPQHF	TRBJ1-5	-	TRBV20-1	14	few
TGTGCCAGCAGCCCAGGCAGGACTAGCAATCAGCCCCAGCATTTT	CASSPGRTSNQPQHF	TRBJ1-5	-	TRBV9	15	-
TGTGCCAGCAGTTACTCGACACTTCAGCCCCAGCATTTT	CASSYSTLQPQHF	TRBJ1-5	-	TRBV6-6	13	-
TGCGCCAGCAGCTTGGCGGGGCGGGGGCCTACTAGCACAGATACGCAGTATTTT	CASSLAGRGPTSTDTQYF	TRBJ2-3	-	TRBV5-1	18	few
TGTGCCAGCAGCAGCAGGGGGGTAGAGACCCAGTACTTC	CASSSRGVETQYF	TRBJ2-5	-	TRBV7-2	13	once
TGCAGTGCTAGAGGGGCGGAGGGGGCAGTAAGGGAAGCTTTCTTT	CSARGAEGAVREAFF	TRBJ1-1	TRBD1	TRBV20-1	15	-
TGTGCCAGCAGTGAAAACACTGAAGCTTTCTTT	CASSENTEAFF	TRBJ1-1	-	TRBV6-2/TRBV6-3	11	-
TGCAGCGTTGATGCCGAAGATACGCAGTATTTT	CSVDAEDTQYF	TRBJ2-3	-	TRBV29-1	11	-
TGTGCCAGCAGCCTCGGGACTACCTACAATGAGCAGTTCTTC	CASSLGTTYNEQFF	TRBJ2-1	TRBD2	TRBV3-1	14	-
TGTGCCAGCAGTTTAACAGGGGGCGATTCACCCCTCCACTTT	CASSLTGGDSPLHF	TRBJ1-6	TRBD1	TRBV12-3/TRBV12-4	14	-
TGTGCCAGCATGCAAGCGAACACTGAAGCTTTCTTT	CASMQANTEAFF	TRBJ1-1	-	TRBV7-9	12	-